This passage covers 32 T cell receptor beta chains from one sample sequenced in a study of blood T cell repertoires in COVID-19. Clones were read by immunoSEQ multiplex PCR, and TCRdb kept only the in-frame ones, dropping some. Of approximately 140,000 clones listed, around 86% are singletons. Material for sequencing was peripheral blood. These receptors all come from an older man with acute or convalescent COVID-19.

Only one count was recorded for this clone. J is TRBJ1-2 and V is TRBV6-6; TRBD1 aligns across 9 bases. The CDR3 is 16 residues long. V was pared by 6 bases and J by 2 bases, with 10 bases of the junction left unmatched. CDR1 and CDR2 (germline): MNHNY, SVGAGI (reference sequence). CDR3 in DNA: TGTGCCAGCAGCCCAATACAGGGGGCGAACAACTATGGCTACACCTTC. This translates into CASSPIQGANNYGYTF.

The CDR3, as DNA: TGTGCCAGTAGTGTCGGACAGGGGGGCTACGAGCAGTACTTC. The encoded protein is CASSVGQGGYEQYF. This sequence joins TRBV19 and TRBJ2-7; 10 nucleotides match TRBD1. V shed 5 bases and J 3 bases; nucleotides not matched to a gene: 4. The CDR3 loop spans 14 amino acids. Germline V gene data show CDR1 as LNHDA and CDR2 as SQIVND (reference sequence).

The chain recombines TRBV6-5 with TRBJ2-7, with 10 bases that match TRBD2. V gave up 6 bases and J gave up 4 bases; unmatched junction bases: 9. The CDR3 sequence is 15 residues long. Germline loops: CDR1 MNHEY, CDR2 SVGAGI. CDR3 region: CASSPGLAEPYEQYF. CDR3 DNA sequence: TGTGCCAGCAGCCCCGGACTAGCGGAGCCGTACGAGCAGTACTTC.

CDR3 region: CASSLEQGGNEKLFF. The CDR3 nucleotides are TGCGCCAGCAGCTTAGAACAGGGAGGGAATGAAAAACTGTTTTTT. V and J are TRBV5-1 and TRBJ1-4; the D gene is possibly TRBD1 (6 bases). This CDR3 comprises 15 residues. V lost 2 bases, J lost 5 bases, and 13 bases lay in between. Germline CDR1 and CDR2: SGHRS and YFSETQ.

The CDR3 nucleotides read TGTGCCAGCAGTTCCGGACAGTACACCGGGGAGCTGTTTTTT. It yields the protein CASSSGQYTGELFF. V is TRBV28 and J is TRBJ2-2, with D perhaps matching TRBD1 (6 bases). CDR1 is MDHEN and CDR2 is SYDVKM in the germline V gene. The CDR3 runs 14 residues. Trimming cost V 4 bases and J 3 bases, with 9 bases left between them.

V gene TRBV7-9 combines with J gene TRBJ2-1; 14 nucleotides line up with TRBD2. The CDR3 extends over 16 amino acids. CDR1 SEHNR and CDR2 FQNEAQ come from the germline V gene (reference sequence). With V trimmed by 0 bases and J by 7 bases, 2 bases remained unmatched. CDR3 sequence: CASSLAGTSGGNEQFF. The CDR3 nucleotides read TGTGCCAGCAGCTTAGCGGGGACTAGCGGGGGAAATGAGCAGTTCTTC.

This clone was observed a few times. This chain links TRBV28 with TRBJ2-7, with a weak D call TRBD2 (6 bases). This CDR3 has 16 residues. Germline V gives CDR1 MDHEN, CDR2 SYDVKM. Trimming took off 6 bases at V and 4 bases at J, with 22 bases between the two ends. CDR3 DNA sequence: TGTGCCAGCAGGGGGGGATGGACTATGGCCCCGTACGAGCAGTACTTC. Protein sequence: CASRGGWTMAPYEQYF.

The gene calls are TRBV28 and TRBJ1-6; no clear D. Germline-derived CDR1 and CDR2 are MDHEN and SYDVKM. V was shortened by 7 bases and J by 4 bases, with 11 bases between the two germline ends. The CDR3 spans 14 residues. The CDR3 spells CASTYGGYNSPLHF. In nucleotides, the CDR3 is TGTGCCAGCACCTACGGCGGATATAATTCACCCCTCCACTTT.

This chain links TRBV10-1 with TRBJ2-2, with 13 bases identical to TRBD2. Germline assignment: CDR1 WNHNN and CDR2 SYGVQD (reference sequence). CDR3 length: 15 residues. V was clipped by 10 bases and J by 5 bases; unmatched bases: 7. CDR3 in DNA: TGCGCCATCCTTGGACTAGCGGGAGAAACCGGGGAGCTGTTTTTT. It is translated as CAILGLAGETGELFF.

This clone was counted between two and nine times. The rearrangement joins TRBV4-1 to TRBJ2-5; D may be TRBD1 (5 bases). Germline CDR1 is MGHRA and CDR2 is YSYEKL. The CDR3 is 16 residues long. Trimming pared 0 bases from V and 6 bases from J, leaving 17 bases between. The CDR3 is CASSQDRSGLMKTQYF. The CDR3 DNA sequence: TGCGCCAGCAGCCAAGATCGGTCAGGGTTGATGAAGACCCAGTACTTC.

In this sample, this clone turned up a few times. The chain combines TRBV14 with TRBJ1-6, with a weak D call TRBD1 (6 bases). CDR1 is SGHDN, CDR2 FVKESK, per germline. This CDR3 region has 13 residues. Trimming shortened V by 4 bases and J by 9 bases, and 10 bases separated the two germline ends. CDR3 in amino acids: CASSRDIGSPLHF. CDR3 nucleotide sequence: TGTGCCAGCAGCCGGGACATTGGTTCACCCCTCCACTTT.

V gene TRBV24-1 combines with J gene TRBJ2-5; TRBD1 matches 8 bases. Losses at the gene ends were 3 bases for V and 5 bases for J; bases not matched to a gene: 10. The germline V gene encodes CDR1 KGHDR and CDR2 SFDVKD. CDR3 length equals 16 residues. The CDR3 reads CATSDTIPGGLETQYF. The CDR3 DNA sequence: TGTGCCACCAGTGATACCATTCCAGGGGGCTTGGAGACCCAGTACTTC.

The rearrangement links TRBV2 to TRBJ1-3; D gene uncertain. This CDR3 contains 16 residues. Germline V gives CDR1 SNHLY, CDR2 FYNNEI. V shed 3 bases and J shed 0 bases, with 12 bases lying between them. The CDR3 DNA sequence: TGTGCCAGCAGTGATCCAGGACTGTCCTCTGGAAACACCATATATTTT. Its translation is CASSDPGLSSGNTIYF. Looking up the rest from reference TRBV2 and TRBJ1-3 gives the full variable domain: EPEVTQTPSHQVTQMGQEVILRCVPISNHLYFYWYRQILGQKVEFLVSFYNNEISEKSEIFDDQFSVERPDGSNFTLKIRSTKLEDSAMYFCASSDPGLSSGNTIYFGEGSWLTVV.

The chain employs TRBV27 and TRBJ1-1; a weak D match, TRBD1 (6 bases). The ends were cut back, 5 bases at V and 2 bases at J, with 12 bases in the middle. The CDR3 length is 14 residues. Germline V CDR1 and CDR2: MNHEY, SMNVEV (reference sequence). The CDR3 loop is CASSRGTKNTEAFF. The CDR3 DNA sequence: TGTGCCAGCAGTAGAGGGACAAAAAACACTGAAGCTTTCTTT.

CDR3 nucleotides: TGTGCCAGCAGCTTGTCTAGCGGGAGGGCCAACTCCTACGAGCAGTACTTC. Protein sequence: CASSLSSGRANSYEQYF. This chain connects TRBV5-4 to TRBJ2-7; 12 positions match TRBD2. V dropped 1 base and J dropped 0; count of bases not matched to a gene: 5. This CDR3 has 17 residues. Germline lookup yields CDR1 SGHNT and CDR2 YYREEE (reference sequence).

J is TRBJ1-1 and V is TRBV19; D ambiguous. The V end was cut by 3 bases, the J end by 1 base, with 6 bases between. Germline V lookup: CDR1 LNHDA, CDR2 SQIVND (reference sequence). The CDR3 has 13 amino acids. The CDR3: CASSIGRNTEAFF. CDR3 in DNA: TGTGCCAGTAGTATTGGCAGGAACACTGAAGCTTTCTTT. The variable domain in full, with the rest retrieved from reference TRBV19 and TRBJ1-1, is DGGITQSPKYLFRKEGQNVTLSCEQNLNHDAMYWYRQDPGQGLRLIYYSQIVNDFQKGDIAEGYSVSREKKESFPLTVTSAQKNPTAFYLCASSIGRNTEAFFGQGTRLTVV.

This clone appeared once. The chain has TRBV29-1 and TRBJ1-2; 9 nucleotides align to TRBD1. Germline CDR1 SQVTM, CDR2 ANQGSEA. The CDR3 has 13 amino acids. The J segment lost 7 bases and the V segment lost 7 bases, leaving 10 bases of the junction unmatched. The CDR3: CSAISTGGGGYTF. The CDR3 nucleotides are TGCAGCGCTATTTCGACAGGGGGAGGTGGCTACACCTTC. The entire variable domain, with the rest obtained from reference TRBV29-1 and TRBJ1-2, is as follows: SAVISQKPSRDICQRGTSLTIQCQVDSQVTMMFWYRQQPGQSLTLIATANQGSEATYESGFVIDKFPISRPNLTFSTLTVSNMSPEDSSIYLCSAISTGGGGYTFGSGTRLTVV.

The chain employs TRBV9 and TRBJ2-1; TRBD2 matches 13 bases. Germline trimming cut 0 bases from V and 7 bases from J; bases unmatched to any gene: 7. Germline V gene lookup returns CDR1 SGDLS and CDR2 YYNGEE. This CDR3 spans 17 amino acids. The CDR3 sequence is CASSVAGTSGKRNEQFF. CDR3 coding DNA: TGTGCCAGCAGCGTAGCGGGGACTAGCGGGAAACGGAATGAGCAGTTCTTC.

The genes are TRBV7-2 and TRBJ1-4, with 9 positions matching TRBD1. From germline, CDR1 is SGHTA and CDR2 FQGNSA. This CDR3 has 13 amino acids. The junction had 2 bases not matched to a gene; V was cut back by 5 bases and J by 7 bases. The CDR3 reads CASSTGGGEKLFF. CDR3 DNA sequence: TGTGCCAGCAGCACAGGGGGCGGTGAAAAACTGTTTTTT.

This sequence joins TRBV6-6 and TRBJ1-5, with TRBD1 identical over 7 bases. Germline lookup yields CDR1 MNHNY and CDR2 SVGAGI (reference sequence). V gave up 5 bases and J gave up 2 bases; unmatched junction bases: 6. This CDR3 contains 15 residues. The CDR3 DNA reads as TGTGCCAGCAGTAACGGTGGACAGGGCAATCAGCCCCAGCATTTT. It translates to CASSNGGQGNQPQHF.

The chain uses TRBV19 and TRBJ2-3; 7 nucleotides line up with TRBD2. The CDR3 has 16 residues. In germline, CDR1 is LNHDA, CDR2 SQIVND (reference sequence). With V trimmed by 2 bases and J by 3 bases, 8 bases remained unmatched. The CDR3 loop is CASSISAGVGTDTQYF. In DNA form, the CDR3 reads TGTGCCAGTAGTATATCTGCGGGAGTCGGGACAGATACGCAGTATTTT. The whole variable domain, filled in from reference TRBV19 and TRBJ2-3, reads DGGITQSPKYLFRKEGQNVTLSCEQNLNHDAMYWYRQDPGQGLRLIYYSQIVNDFQKGDIAEGYSVSREKKESFPLTVTSAQKNPTAFYLCASSISAGVGTDTQYFGPGTRLTVL.

V and J are TRBV2 and TRBJ2-7; D remains unclear. The germline V gene encodes CDR1 SNHLY and CDR2 FYNNEI. The CDR3 is 13 amino acids. V was clipped by 6 bases and J by 4 bases, with 13 bases between them. CDR3 DNA sequence: TGTGCCAGCAGCCGTTCTAGAAATTACGAGCAGTACTTC. Protein: CASSRSRNYEQYF. Full variable domain (remainder filled in from reference TRBV2 and TRBJ2-7): EPEVTQTPSHQVTQMGQEVILRCVPISNHLYFYWYRQILGQKVEFLVSFYNNEISEKSEIFDDQFSVERPDGSNFTLKIRSTKLEDSAMYFCASSRSRNYEQYFGPGTRLTVT.

In DNA form, the CDR3 reads TGTGCCATCAGTGAGTCGGAGCTGTTAGCGGGGGGGAACGGGGAGCTGTTTTTT. It translates to CAISESELLAGGNGELFF. The chain recombines TRBV10-3 with TRBJ2-2, with 11 bases aligning to TRBD2. Germline V lookup: CDR1 ENHRY, CDR2 SYGVKD. V was clipped by 0 bases and J by 7 bases; unmatched bases: 10. The CDR3 length is 18 residues.

The chain recombines TRBV18 with TRBJ2-7; D remains ambiguous. The CDR3 spans 13 residues. Germline V CDR1 and CDR2: KGHSH, LQKENI. Trimming pared 1 base from V and 3 bases from J, leaving 7 bases between. DNA for the CDR3: TGTGCCAGCTCACCACTGGAGTACTACGAGCAGTACTTC. It translates to CASSPLEYYEQYF.

The chain combines TRBV6-1 with TRBJ1-2; the match to TRBD1 covers 9 bases. Trimming removed 4 bases from V and 0 bases from J; junction bases left unmatched: 9. The CDR3 has 17 amino acids. Germline V gene sequence: CDR1 MNHNS, CDR2 SASEGT. The CDR3, as DNA: TGTGCCAGCAGTGCTCTACAGGGGGCGGGGGCTAACTATGGCTACACCTTC. It translates to CASSALQGAGANYGYTF.

The gene calls are TRBV6-6 and TRBJ1-4; 9 nucleotides align to TRBD1. Germline trimming cut 7 bases from V and 5 bases from J; bases unmatched to any gene: 8. Per the germline V gene, CDR1 is MNHNY and CDR2 is SVGAGI (reference sequence). The CDR3 length is 15 residues. For the CDR3, the DNA is TGTGCCAGCACCGATGCGACAGGGGGAAATGAAAAACTGTTTTTT. It yields the protein CASTDATGGNEKLFF.

V is TRBV7-2 and J is TRBJ2-5, with D perhaps matching TRBD2 (6 bases). Per the germline V gene, CDR1 is SGHTA and CDR2 is FQGNSA. V was clipped by 4 bases and J by 2 bases, with 11 bases between them. This CDR3 spans 14 amino acids. CDR3 nucleotides: TGTGCCAGCAGCTCCCTAGGAGGGCAAGAGACCCAGTACTTC. Translated, it gives CASSSLGGQETQYF.

The CDR3 region is CASSFLDTQETQYF. The CDR3 region has the DNA TGTGCCAGCAGCTTTCTGGACACCCAAGAGACCCAGTACTTC. The V gene is TRBV7-9, the J gene TRBJ2-5, with a possible D match to TRBD1 (5 bases). This CDR3 contains 14 residues. Deletions cut 3 bases from V and 1 base from J, with 9 bases between. The germline V gene encodes CDR1 SEHNR and CDR2 FQNEAQ (reference sequence).

The J gene is TRBJ2-7, the V gene TRBV28; 12 bases align to TRBD1. The germline V gene has CDR1 MDHEN and CDR2 SYDVKM. This CDR3 spans 15 amino acids. J gave up 4 bases and V 3 bases, and 4 bases lay outside the gene matches. CDR3 residues: CASSFGTGGGYEQYF. The CDR3 DNA reads TGTGCCAGCAGTTTCGGGACAGGGGGCGGGTACGAGCAGTACTTC.

V gene TRBV6-2 or TRBV6-3 combines with J gene TRBJ2-7; TRBD2 matches 7 bases. Per the germline V gene, CDR1 is MNHEY and CDR2 is SVGEGT. The CDR3 covers 14 residues. The V gene end was trimmed by 6 bases and the J gene end by 2 bases; junction bases not matched to a gene: 7. CDR3 DNA sequence: TGTGCCAGCAGCCCTAGCGGACTTACCTACGAGCAGTACTTC. Protein product: CASSPSGLTYEQYF.

The chain couples TRBV6-5 to TRBJ2-1; 10 bases agree with TRBD2. CDR3 length: 15 amino acids. V trimming: 6 bases; J trimming: 7 bases; junction bases outside the gene matches: 9. Germline CDR1 and CDR2: MNHEY and SVGAGI. CDR3 DNA: TGTGCCAGCAGGGCCCCTAGCGGGAGTGGTAATGAGCAGTTCTTC. Translation gives CASRAPSGSGNEQFF.

The V gene is TRBV7-6, the J gene TRBJ2-5, with 13 bases lining up with TRBD2. CDR3 length: 17 residues. Losses at the gene ends were 7 bases for V and 2 bases for J; bases not matched to a gene: 10. Germline values: CDR1 SGHVS, CDR2 FNYEAQ. The CDR3 sequence: CASTATSGRFSQETQYF. In DNA, the CDR3 is TGTGCCAGCACTGCGACTAGCGGGAGGTTTAGTCAAGAGACCCAGTACTTC.